This T cell receptor beta chain was recorded in a study of T cell responses to AZD1222 COVID-19 vaccine. Study background: Whether given at about 4 or about 12 weeks, second doses were pooled.

Study results and limitations: Sampling captured repertoires only after the peak T cell response. Unmutated regions of variants are reportedly targeted by nearly half of spike-specific TCRs. Clonal diversity was possibly underestimated, and the donors were mostly white British, with more females.

Measured with immunoSEQ multiplex PCR; TCRdb has only the in-frame clones, and not every one. The data hold roughly 78,000 clones, with about 82% observed a single time. On this clone: Its antigen is as yet unknown.

The material sequenced was peripheral blood, taken on day 0 of AZD1222 vaccination. The TCR originated in an adult in good health.

CDR3 in DNA: TGTGCCAGCAGCTTATTTAGCGGGGGGATGCCCAATGAGCAGTTCTTC. Its translation is CASSLFSGGMPNEQFF. The gene calls are TRBV7-8 and TRBJ2-1, with TRBD2 matching 10 bases. The germline V gene encodes CDR1 SGHVS and CDR2 FQNEAQ. The CDR3 contains 16 residues. V gave up 2 bases and J gave up 6 bases; unmatched junction bases: 7.